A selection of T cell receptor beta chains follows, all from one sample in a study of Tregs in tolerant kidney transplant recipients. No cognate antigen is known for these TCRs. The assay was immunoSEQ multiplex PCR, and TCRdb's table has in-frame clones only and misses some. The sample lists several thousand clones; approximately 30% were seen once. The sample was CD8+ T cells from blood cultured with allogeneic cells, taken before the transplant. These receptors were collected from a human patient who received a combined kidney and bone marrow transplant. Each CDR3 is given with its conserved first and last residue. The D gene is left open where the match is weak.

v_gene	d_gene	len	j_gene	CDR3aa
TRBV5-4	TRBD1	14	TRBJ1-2	CASSPTGTGVGYTF
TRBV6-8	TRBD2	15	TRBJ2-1	CASSTSANSYNEQFF
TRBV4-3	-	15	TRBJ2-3	CASSQDGPSTDTQYF
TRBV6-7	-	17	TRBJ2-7	CASSYTTYSLPSYEQYF
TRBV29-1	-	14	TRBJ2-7	CSVELTGITYEQYF
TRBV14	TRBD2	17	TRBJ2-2	CASSQEISGVLTGELFF
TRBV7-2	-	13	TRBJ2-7	CASSFTGSYEQYF
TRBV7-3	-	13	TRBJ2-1	CASSPQGMNEQFF
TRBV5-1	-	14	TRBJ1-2	CASSLASSGDGYTF
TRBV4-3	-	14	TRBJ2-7	CASSLPGNSYEQYF
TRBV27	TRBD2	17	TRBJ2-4	CASSWGTSGKRGNIQYF
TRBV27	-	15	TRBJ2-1	CASSLGLSSYNEQFF
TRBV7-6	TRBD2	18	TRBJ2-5	CASSLAPGSSGSAGTQYF
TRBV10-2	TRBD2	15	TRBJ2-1	CASSEPSGGYNEQFF
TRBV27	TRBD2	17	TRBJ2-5	CASSLLLAGGPAETQYF
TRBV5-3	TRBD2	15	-	CARSPGLAEIYEQYF
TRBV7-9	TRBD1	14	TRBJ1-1	CASSFRGENTEAFF